The clone carrying this TCR beta chain was observed many times. Its specificity is unknown. The germline CDR1 and CDR2 sequences are SQVTM and ANQGSEA. The CDR3 runs 12 residues. Losses at the gene ends were 4 bases for V and 5 bases for J; bases not matched to a gene: 4. This sample was taken from a study of T cells in Graves' hyperthyroidism and ophthalmopathy. Study results and limitations: For ophthalmopathy, model prediction preceded onset by a median roughly 6.3 months.

TCR beta CDR3 regions were amplified from RNA transcripts. Carried out on the TCR CDR3, a first-round RT-PCR used the HTBI primer set. TCRdb recomputed calls from the multiplex PCR reads with MiXCR, one row per CDR3 protein. The repertoire holds a few hundred thousand distinct CDR3 sequences, 15% to 19% seen once, with approximately 7.5% in the top ten. Researchers barred patients who had uncontrolled infection, other autoimmune disease, pregnancy or lactation. More than 9.5 ml fresh peripheral blood yielded the PBMCs. The chain is built from TRBV29-1 and TRBJ2-5, with 7 bases matching TRBD2. Sequencing was carried out using blood. This sequence was found in a woman between 18 and 30 years old with Graves' hyperthyroidism. The DNA of the CDR3 is TGCAGCGTTGCGACTAGCCTGGAGACCCAGTACTTC. It encodes CSVATSLETQYF. Full variable domain (outside the CDR3, taken from reference TRBV29-1 and TRBJ2-5): SAVISQKPSRDICQRGTSLTIQCQVDSQVTMMFWYRQQPGQSLTLIATANQGSEATYESGFVIDKFPISRPNLTFSTLTVSNMSPEDSSIYLCSVATSLETQYFGPGTRLLVL.